Listed here are 20 T cell receptor beta chains from one sample, sequenced in a study of blood T cell repertoires in COVID-19. Clones were sequenced by immunoSEQ multiplex PCR, and TCRdb holds only the in-frame ones, with some missing. The profile shows approximately 140,000 clones, over 60% of them singletons. Sample: peripheral blood. These receptors were collected from a man aged 50 to 60 with acute or convalescent COVID-19.

The chain is built from TRBV2 and TRBJ1-4; possibly TRBD1 for D (5 bases). The CDR3 sequence is 16 residues long. V gave up 6 bases and J gave up 3 bases, with 17 bases separating them. The germline V gene encodes CDR1 SNHLY and CDR2 FYNNEI. The CDR3 DNA reads TGTGCCAGCAGACTGGCGGGAGGGGCGGCTAATGAAAAACTGTTTTTT. Translated, it gives CASRLAGGAANEKLFF.

The rearrangement joins TRBV5-6 to TRBJ2-5; TRBD2 agrees at 9 bases. This CDR3 has 16 amino acids. Germline CDR1 is SGHDT and CDR2 is YYEEEE. J gave up 1 base and V 4 bases, and 8 bases lay outside the gene matches. The CDR3 region is CASSTRLAVLQETQYF. CDR3 sequence (DNA): TGTGCCAGCAGCACTCGACTAGCGGTTCTCCAAGAGACCCAGTACTTC.

The rearrangement joins TRBV4-1 to TRBJ1-4; tentative D call: TRBD1 (5 bases). Germline values: CDR1 MGHRA, CDR2 YSYEKL. There are 16 residues in the CDR3. V shed 2 bases and J shed 0 bases, with 10 bases lying between them. CDR3 protein: CASSQPQGATNEKLFF. In nucleotides, the CDR3 is TGCGCCAGCAGCCAACCTCAAGGGGCAACTAATGAAAAACTGTTTTTT.

The chain carries TRBV29-1 and TRBJ2-6; D is undetermined. The CDR3 consists of 13 residues. The V end lost 2 bases, the J end lost 0 bases, and 2 bases lay between the germline ends. CDR1 and CDR2 (germline): SQVTM, ANQGSEA. The CDR3 DNA follows: TGCAGCGTTGAACGCTCTGGGGCCAACGTCCTGACTTTC. Residues: CSVERSGANVLTF.

J is TRBJ1-5 and V is TRBV19, with TRBD1 as a possible D gene (6 bases). The length of the CDR3 is 15 residues. Trimming shortened V by 4 bases and J by 0 bases, and 10 bases separated the two germline ends. Germline V gene sequence: CDR1 LNHDA, CDR2 SQIVND (reference sequence). The CDR3 protein is CASSNTGYSNQPQHF. The CDR3 DNA reads TGTGCCAGTAGTAACACAGGGTATAGCAATCAGCCCCAGCATTTT.

V and J are TRBV29-1 and TRBJ2-5; 9 positions agree with TRBD1. V lost 0 bases, J lost 5 bases, and 4 bases stayed unmatched. Germline values: CDR1 SQVTM, CDR2 ANQGSEA. The CDR3 runs 14 residues. CDR3 coding DNA: TGCAGCGTTGAAGACGGACAGGGGATGGAGACCCAGTACTTC. This codes for CSVEDGQGMETQYF. The full variable domain, its missing parts supplied by reference TRBV29-1 and TRBJ2-5, is SAVISQKPSRDICQRGTSLTIQCQVDSQVTMMFWYRQQPGQSLTLIATANQGSEATYESGFVIDKFPISRPNLTFSTLTVSNMSPEDSSIYLCSVEDGQGMETQYFGPGTRLLVL.

The chain joins TRBV24-1 to TRBJ1-2; 7 positions match TRBD1. CDR1 KGHDR and CDR2 SFDVKD come from the germline V gene. The junction had 2 bases not matched to a gene; V was cut back by 3 bases and J by 2 bases. The CDR3 is 14 amino acids. The CDR3 region has the DNA TGTGCCACCAGTGATGCGACAGGGAACTATGGCTACACCTTC. Protein sequence: CATSDATGNYGYTF.

This chain connects TRBV6-1 to TRBJ1-2, with TRBD1 identical over 8 bases. There are 17 residues in the CDR3. Germline V gives CDR1 MNHNS, CDR2 SASEGT. Unmatched junction bases numbered 13, after V lost 3 bases and J lost 4 bases. The CDR3 DNA reads as TGTGCCAGCAGTGACCCCGAGGTCTCAGGGGGCGCCTATGGCTACACCTTC. This codes for CASSDPEVSGGAYGYTF.

The chain has TRBV11-2 and TRBJ2-5; weak D call: TRBD2 (7 bases). Germline V CDR1 and CDR2: SGHAT, FQNNGV. The CDR3 has 16 residues. Trimming took 1 base from V and 5 from J, leaving 17 bases between them. This chain's CDR3 is CASSLGNGGAWETQYF. The CDR3 DNA reads TGTGCCAGCAGCTTAGGGAATGGGGGGGCTTGGGAGACCCAGTACTTC.

This clone was observed a few times. The chain is built from TRBV10-3 and TRBJ1-4; D is possibly TRBD1 (6 bases). V was pared by 5 bases and J by 5 bases, with 6 bases between. The CDR3 runs to 12 residues. Germline V gives CDR1 ENHRY, CDR2 SYGVKD. In DNA form, the CDR3 reads TGTGCCATCAGTAGGGGGAATGAAAAACTGTTTTTT. Its translation: CAISRGNEKLFF.

V usage is TRBV19 and J usage is TRBJ1-2; 11 bases are shared with TRBD1. CDR1 and CDR2 from the germline V gene are LNHDA and SQIVND (reference sequence). J was trimmed by 3 bases and V by 6 bases; bases with no gene match: 3. The CDR3 loop spans 14 amino acids. The CDR3: CASSRTGGDYGYTF. In nucleotides, the CDR3 is TGTGCCAGTAGCCGGACAGGGGGCGACTATGGCTACACCTTC.

This clone was detected a few times. V and J are TRBV28 and TRBJ2-7; 7 bases are shared with TRBD1. V was pared by 5 bases and J by 3 bases, with 7 bases of the junction left unmatched. The germline gives CDR1 MDHEN, CDR2 SYDVKM. The CDR3 length is 14 residues. CDR3 residues: CASSPYRGDYEQYV. CDR3 in DNA: TGTGCCAGCAGTCCCTACAGGGGTGACTACGAGCAGTACGTC.

J is TRBJ2-7 and V is TRBV7-8, with a weak D call TRBD1 (6 bases). This CDR3 comprises 20 residues. Per the germline V gene, CDR1 is SGHVS and CDR2 is FQNEAQ. V was shortened by 1 base and J by 0 bases, with 25 bases between the two germline ends. CDR3 sequence (DNA): TGTGCCAGCAGCTTAGAGGTGGCGACGCAGACAGGATTCCCCTCCTACGAGCAGTACTTC. It codes for CASSLEVATQTGFPSYEQYF. The complete variable domain, with remaining parts taken from reference TRBV7-8 and TRBJ2-7, reads GAGVSQSPRYKVAKRGQDVALRCDPISGHVSLFWYQQALGQGPEFLTYFQNEAQLDKSGLPSDRFFAERPEGSVSTLKIQRTQQEDSAVYLCASSLEVATQTGFPSYEQYFGPGTRLTVT.

V and J are TRBV6-5 and TRBJ2-5; TRBD1 matches 10 bases. Germline V CDR1 and CDR2: MNHEY, SVGAGI. V shed 8 bases and J 5 bases; nucleotides not matched to a gene: 11. The CDR3 runs to 15 residues. The CDR3 DNA reads TGTGCCAGCCAGGGAGACAGGGGGCTTCGGGAGACCCAGTACTTC. This codes for CASQGDRGLRETQYF.

The rearrangement joins TRBV21-1 to TRBJ1-3; the table's D gene call, TRBD1, was not cross checked with the DNA. TRBV21-1 is a recognized pseudogene. This CDR3 region has 16 residues. DNA for the CDR3: TGTGCCAGCGGCTTTCGACAGGGGAGAACTGGAAACACCATATATTTT. Protein product: CASGFRQGRTGNTIYF.

CDR3 amino acids: CARSRESGLYNEQFF. CDR3 sequence (DNA): TGTGCCAGAAGCAGGGAATCAGGACTCTACAATGAGCAGTTCTTC. V and J are TRBV5-3 and TRBJ2-1; TRBD2 is a possible D gene (5 bases). TRBV5-3 is an ORF, with its function uncertain. CDR3 length: 15 amino acids. With 4 bases removed from V and 3 bases from J, the gap between germline ends came to 14 bases.

The chain couples TRBV6-5 to TRBJ2-5; D ambiguous. V was cut by 5 bases and J by 2 bases, with 15 bases left in between. The CDR3 runs 15 residues. Germline V gene sequence: CDR1 MNHEY, CDR2 SVGAGI. The CDR3 here is CASSPTLGQQETQYF. The CDR3 region has the DNA TGTGCCAGCAGTCCCACTTTGGGCCAACAAGAGACCCAGTACTTC.

The chain couples TRBV3-1 (or the pseudogene TRBV3-2) to TRBJ2-1; no reliable D call. CDR1 is LGHDT, CDR2 YNNKEL, per germline (reference sequence). The CDR3 totals 12 residues. V lost 5 bases to trimming and J lost 7 bases, with 9 bases between them. For the CDR3, the DNA is TGTGCCAGCAGCTTTAGCTGGAATGAGCAGTTCTTC. Protein product: CASSFSWNEQFF.

The chain recombines TRBV9 with TRBJ2-3, with D hard to call. Germline values: CDR1 SGDLS, CDR2 YYNGEE. Trimming took 1 base from V and 4 from J, leaving 10 bases between them. The CDR3 extends over 14 amino acids. The chain's CDR3 is CASSVYGQADTQYF. The DNA for the CDR3 is TGTGCCAGCAGCGTATACGGCCAGGCAGATACGCAGTATTTT.

The chain uses TRBV20-1 and TRBJ1-6; D gene uncertain. V dropped 3 bases and J dropped 10 bases, with 16 bases sitting between them. There are 14 residues in the CDR3. The germline CDR1 and CDR2 sequences are DFQATT and SNEGSKA (reference sequence). CDR3 sequence: CSASRERGNSPLHF. CDR3 nucleotides: TGCAGTGCTAGTAGGGAACGGGGAAACTCACCCCTCCACTTT.